This section outlines one T cell receptor (beta chain) sequence together with its context. This clonotype has a handful of counts. Its antigen remains unidentified. Per-base qualities were not stored, and no clone one base away is much larger. The germline V gene sets CDR1 to SGHRS and CDR2 to YFSETQ. The CDR3 has 15 amino acids, counting the end cysteine and phenylalanine. Just the 45-base CDR3 DNA is kept, in frame starting at base 1. From V the trimming removes 0 bases and from J it removes 6 bases, while the gene matches leave 3 bases of the junction unaccounted for. This entry is derived from a study of CD8 T cells in ankylosing spondylitis (dated by TCRdb to about 2017). At the level of the whole study: To find TCR variants linked to disease, the study profiled T cell receptor beta repertoires in ankylosing spondylitis patients and healthy donors. In total, the full study cohort was made up of some 110 healthy donors and approximately 24 ankylosing spondylitis patients. Samples of peripheral blood were taken, and for ankylosing spondylitis patients, synovial fluid was collected as well.

Sequencer: Illumina HiSeq 2500. TCR beta libraries were prepared by quantitative 5'-RACE with molecular barcodes. From the authors' description of their analysis: A new computational method, built on a probabilistic model of VDJ rearrangement, was used to identify disease-linked TCR variants. TCRdb reprocessed the public reads (quality trimming at Q25 with fastp, clone calling with MiXCR) and kept in-frame beta chains. Each record represents a unique CDR3 protein, reported with the most common genes and DNA among its rows. TCRdb's processing, not the authors' own work, is the source of the V and J calls. The table for this sample lists more than 600,000 distinct CDR3 sequences; under 20% of them were counted only once. The ten largest clones take up 15% to 20% of the sample. What the work shows at the level of the full study, not this receptor alone: Blood from ankylosing spondylitis patients appeared to be characterized by a TCR beta motif made up of seven or eight highly homologous amino acid variants. The disease-linked clones had a CD8+ phenotype and were found at relatively low frequencies in peripheral blood. Some TCR beta motif variants had previously been reported in synovial fluid and blood of reactive arthritis patients, which suggested common disease-initiation mechanisms. The disease-linked clones were reported to be significantly enriched in matched synovial fluid samples from ankylosing spondylitis patients.

This chain is built from TRBV5-1 and TRBJ2-1; a stretch of 10 junction bases matches TRBD1. This receptor was obtained from a male donor with ankylosing spondylitis. The sample comprised blood, either unsorted or a sorted T cell fraction (not recorded which). The CDR3 region has the sequence CASSLAGDRGNEQFF. In nucleotide form, the sequence is TGCGCCAGCAGCTTGGCAGGGGACAGGGGCAATGAGCAGTTCTTC. The entire variable domain, with the stretches around the CDR3 drawn from the reference TRBV5-1 and TRBJ2-1 proteins, is KAGVTQTPRYLIKTRGQQVTLSCSPISGHRSVSWYQQTPGQGLQFLFEYFSETQRNKGNFPGRFSGRQFSNSRSEMNVSTLELGDSALYLCASSLAGDRGNEQFFGPGTRLTVL.